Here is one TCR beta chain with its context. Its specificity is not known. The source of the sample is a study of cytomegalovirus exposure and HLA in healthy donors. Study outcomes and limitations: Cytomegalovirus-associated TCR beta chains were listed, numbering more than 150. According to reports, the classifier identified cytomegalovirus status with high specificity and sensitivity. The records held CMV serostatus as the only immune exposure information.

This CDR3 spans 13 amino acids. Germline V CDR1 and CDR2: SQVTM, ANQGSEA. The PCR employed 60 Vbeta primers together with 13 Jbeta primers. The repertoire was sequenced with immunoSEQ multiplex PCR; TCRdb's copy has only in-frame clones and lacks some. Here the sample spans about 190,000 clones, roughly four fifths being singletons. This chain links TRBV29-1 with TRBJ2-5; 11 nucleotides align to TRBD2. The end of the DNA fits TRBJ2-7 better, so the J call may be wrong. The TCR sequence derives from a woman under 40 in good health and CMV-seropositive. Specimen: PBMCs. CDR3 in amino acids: CSVGVAGGYEQYF. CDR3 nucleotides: TGCAGCGTTGGGGTAGCGGGAGGGTACGAGCAGTACTTC.